Below are 27 T cell receptor beta chains sequenced from a single sample in a study of Ad26.COV2.S vaccination and SARS-CoV-2 variants. Data came from immunoSEQ multiplex PCR; TCRdb stores just in-frame clones and leaves some out. The table has under 400,000 clones, 80% to 90% seen once. Treatment here: roughly 19 received Ad26.COV2.S at low or high dose, single or two shots; roughly 5 received placebo; per-sample allocation not given. Sampling occurred on day 63 after the first vaccine or placebo injection. The sequences come from peripheral blood, collected in a trial of Ad26.COV2.S vaccine versus placebo. The receptors come from a person between 18 and 65 years old who received the Ad26.COV2.S COVID-19 vaccine or a placebo.

The gene calls are TRBV11-2 and TRBJ2-2; 7 nucleotides agree with TRBD2. This CDR3 comprises 15 residues. From germline, CDR1 is SGHAT and CDR2 FQNNGV. V dropped 1 base and J dropped 6; count of bases not matched to a gene: 5. CDR3 in amino acids: CASSLVRGRPGELFF. The CDR3 nucleotides read TGTGCCAGCAGCTTAGTGCGGGGGAGGCCCGGGGAGCTGTTTTTT.

The V call is TRBV27, the J call TRBJ1-1; D is perhaps TRBD1 (5 bases). The CDR3 runs 14 residues. Germline V lookup: CDR1 MNHEY, CDR2 SMNVEV (reference sequence). Trimming took off 7 bases at V and 1 base at J, with 13 bases between the two ends. CDR3 nucleotides: TGTGCCAGCACTCAACGGGGGGAGAACACTGAAGCTTTCTTT. Translation gives CASTQRGENTEAFF.

This clone was seen only a few times. The chain employs TRBV7-9 and TRBJ2-7; the D is unclear. The CDR3 spans 13 residues. Germline CDR1 reads SEHNR; CDR2 reads FQNEAQ (reference sequence). V shed 5 bases and J shed 4 bases, with 12 bases lying between them. The CDR3 DNA is TGTGCCAGCAGCCGTCAAGTCGGGTACGAGCAGTACTTC. Protein product: CASSRQVGYEQYF.

J is TRBJ1-6 and V is TRBV10-3; D gene ambiguous. CDR3 size: 12 residues. Germline CDR1 reads ENHRY; CDR2 reads SYGVKD. The V gene lost 6 bases and the J gene lost 7 bases, with 7 bases spanning the gap. CDR3 sequence (DNA): TGTGCCATCAGCGCTGGAAATTCACCCCTCCACTTT. This sequence encodes CAISAGNSPLHF.

This sequence joins TRBV10-3 and TRBJ2-6; no clear D gene. This CDR3 is built from 15 residues. V dropped 1 base and J dropped 0 bases, with 4 bases sitting between them. Germline lookup yields CDR1 ENHRY and CDR2 SYGVKD. CDR3 in DNA: TGTGCCATCAGTGAGTTGGGCTCTGGGGCCAACGTCCTGACTTTC. Encoded protein: CAISELGSGANVLTF.

V and J are TRBV9 and TRBJ2-7; D gene unclear. The CDR3 has 14 residues. The V end lost 0 bases, the J end lost 0 bases, and 7 bases lay between the germline ends. In germline, CDR1 is SGDLS, CDR2 YYNGEE. The CDR3 here is CASSVEGGSYEQYF. CDR3 DNA: TGTGCCAGCAGCGTAGAGGGCGGCTCCTACGAGCAGTACTTC.

In DNA, the CDR3 is TGTGCCAGCATGTCCTGGGAGGGAGCGACAGATACGCAGTATTTT. It codes for CASMSWEGATDTQYF. The chain has TRBV7-9 and TRBJ2-3; 7 bases agree with TRBD2. The CDR3 is made up of 15 amino acids. V lost 7 bases to trimming and J lost 3 bases; unmatched junction nucleotides: 10. Germline V CDR1 and CDR2: SEHNR, FQNEAQ (reference sequence).

This rearrangement joins TRBV5-1 to TRBJ2-2; D is uncertain. This CDR3 is 15 amino acids long. With 1 base removed from V and 4 bases from J, the gap between germline ends came to 11 bases. Germline V gives CDR1 SGHRS, CDR2 YFSETQ. In DNA form, the CDR3 reads TGCGCCAGCAGCTTGATAACAGCGAGCACCGGGGAGCTGTTTTTT. Its protein is CASSLITASTGELFF.

The chain has TRBV6-2 or TRBV6-3 and TRBJ1-2, with no clear D. The CDR3 spans 11 residues. Per the germline V gene, CDR1 is MNHEY and CDR2 is SVGEGT. The V end lost 6 bases, the J end lost 0 bases, and 2 bases lay between the germline ends. Here the CDR3 DNA reads TGTGCCAGCAGCCCTAACTATGGCTACACCTTC. It translates to CASSPNYGYTF.

The chain employs TRBV20-1 and TRBJ1-1, with D unresolved. The V gene lost 3 bases and the J gene lost 2 bases, with 7 bases spanning the gap. The germline CDR1 and CDR2 sequences are DFQATT and SNEGSKA (reference sequence). The CDR3 is made up of 12 amino acids. The DNA of the CDR3 is TGCAGTGCTAGTTTCCGCAACACTGAAGCTTTCTTT. It encodes CSASFRNTEAFF.

The chain combines TRBV27 with TRBJ1-5; D perhaps matches TRBD1 (5 bases). The length of the CDR3 is 16 residues. Deletions cut 6 bases from V and 0 bases from J, with 15 bases between. Germline V gives CDR1 MNHEY, CDR2 SMNVEV (reference sequence). The CDR3 DNA reads TGTGCCAGCAGCCAAGGGGTGGGGTTTAGCAATCAGCCCCAGCATTTT. Its translation: CASSQGVGFSNQPQHF.

This chain joins TRBV5-1 and TRBJ1-4; the D is unclear. CDR3 length equals 14 residues. Germline values: CDR1 SGHRS, CDR2 YFSETQ. The V end lost 4 bases, the J end lost 8 bases, and 15 bases lay between the germline ends. The CDR3 loop is CASSPGRAGEKLFF. CDR3 sequence (DNA): TGCGCCAGCAGCCCCGGACGGGCGGGAGAAAAACTGTTTTTT.

A few counts support this clone. The chain carries TRBV5-1 and TRBJ2-5; 10 bases map to TRBD1. V lost 2 bases and J lost 2; bases outside the gene matches: 6. The CDR3 is 16 residues long. The germline V gene encodes CDR1 SGHRS and CDR2 YFSETQ. Written as DNA, the CDR3 is TGCGCCAGCAGCTTATCGACAGGGGGCGGGCAAGAGACCCAGTACTTC. Its translation: CASSLSTGGGQETQYF.

This chain uses TRBV4-1 with TRBJ2-1, with D maybe TRBD2 (6 bases). V lost 1 base, J lost 5 bases, and 18 bases lay in between. Per germline, CDR1 MGHRA and CDR2 YSYEKL. The CDR3 extends over 17 amino acids. Here the CDR3 reads CASSQVGALAVNNEQFF. DNA for the CDR3: TGCGCCAGCAGCCAAGTAGGTGCGTTAGCGGTTAACAATGAGCAGTTCTTC.

The rearrangement links TRBV5-5 to TRBJ2-3; tentatively, D is TRBD2 (5 bases). Germline lookup yields CDR1 SGHKS and CDR2 YYEKEE (reference sequence). V lost 6 bases and J lost 1, with 15 bases in between. CDR3 length: 15 amino acids. CDR3 nucleotide sequence: TGTGCCAGCACCCACATCGTGCGGGGCACAGATACGCAGTATTTT. Its protein is CASTHIVRGTDTQYF.

The chain links TRBV19 to TRBJ2-7, with 7 positions matching TRBD2. The junction had 6 bases not matched to a gene; V was cut back by 1 base and J by 6 bases. CDR1 LNHDA and CDR2 SQIVND come from the germline V gene (reference sequence). There are 14 residues in the CDR3. The CDR3 nucleotides are TGTGCCAGTAGTATAGTTGGGCGGGGGTCCGAGCAGTACTTC. Encoded protein: CASSIVGRGSEQYF.

J is TRBJ2-7 and V is TRBV14; D may correspond to TRBD1 or TRBD2 (5 bases each). The V end was cut by 4 bases, the J end by 1 base, with 11 bases between. Germline V gives CDR1 SGHDN, CDR2 FVKESK. This CDR3 has 14 amino acids. CDR3 protein: CASSRGPGSYEQYF. The CDR3 nucleotides are TGTGCCAGCAGCCGGGGACCAGGGTCCTACGAGCAGTACTTC. The variable domain in full, completed from reference TRBV14 and TRBJ2-7, reads EAGVTQFPSHSVIEKGQTVTLRCDPISGHDNLYWYRRVMGKEIKFLLHFVKESKQDESGMPNNRFLAERTGGTYSTLKVQPAELEDSGVYFCASSRGPGSYEQYFGPGTRLTVT.

The chain recombines TRBV6-5 with TRBJ2-3; 7 positions agree with TRBD2. The trim removed 2 bases at V and 2 bases at J, leaving 7 bases unmatched. Germline lookup yields CDR1 MNHEY and CDR2 SVGAGI. The CDR3 extends over 16 amino acids. The CDR3 DNA reads TGTGCCAGCAGTTACCGACTAGCTACCACCACAGATACGCAGTATTTT. Translation: CASSYRLATTTDTQYF.

The chain carries TRBV12-3 or TRBV12-4 and TRBJ2-1; 7 positions agree with TRBD2. CDR3 length: 13 residues. The trim removed 1 base at V and 8 bases at J, leaving 2 bases unmatched. CDR3 protein: CASSLVGGDEQFF. CDR3 nucleotides: TGTGCCAGCAGTTTAGTGGGGGGGGATGAGCAGTTCTTC.

The chain carries TRBV7-2 and TRBJ1-1; a possible D gene is TRBD1 (6 bases). The CDR3 runs to 13 residues. Germline CDR1 SGHTA, CDR2 FQGNSA. V dropped 5 bases and J dropped 6 bases, with 13 bases sitting between them. The CDR3 spells CASSPAGHPEAFF. The DNA for the CDR3 is TGTGCCAGCAGCCCTGCGGGACACCCTGAAGCTTTCTTT.

The V gene is TRBV10-3, the J gene TRBJ2-3; 9 nucleotides align to TRBD2. CDR1 and CDR2 from the germline V gene are ENHRY and SYGVKD. J gave up 2 bases and V 6 bases, and 6 bases lay outside the gene matches. The CDR3 length is 15 residues. The CDR3 nucleotides are TGTGCCATCAGCTATAGCGGGGGAACCACAGATACGCAGTATTTT. Protein product: CAISYSGGTTDTQYF.

CDR3 sequence: CASSQTLNWVSDTQYF. The CDR3, as DNA: TGCGCCAGCAGCCAGACCCTTAACTGGGTGTCAGATACGCAGTATTTT. The chain links TRBV4-1 to TRBJ2-3; D call uncertain. The ends were cut back, 3 bases at V and 4 bases at J, with 17 bases in the middle. CDR3 length: 16 amino acids. Germline lookup yields CDR1 MGHRA and CDR2 YSYEKL.

This chain joins TRBV18 and TRBJ1-1, with D perhaps TRBD1 (5 bases). The CDR3 extends over 15 amino acids. Germline CDR1 and CDR2: KGHSH and LQKENI. Trimming stripped 1 base from V and 1 base from J, with 10 bases between. The DNA for the CDR3 is TGTGCCAGCTCACCACTATCTGGACAGAACACTGAAGCTTTCTTT. Its translation is CASSPLSGQNTEAFF.

V gene TRBV6-5 combines with J gene TRBJ1-6, with 8 bases that match TRBD1. The V and J ends lost 6 bases and 0 bases, in that order; junction bases with no gene match: 1. In germline, CDR1 is MNHEY, CDR2 SVGAGI. This CDR3 is 15 amino acids long. The CDR3 DNA is TGTGCCAGCAGCGACAGGGGCTCCTATAATTCACCCCTCCACTTT. Translating gives CASSDRGSYNSPLHF.

The CDR3 protein is CASSPDGQSYGYTF. Here the CDR3 DNA reads TGTGCCAGCTCACCAGATGGACAGAGCTATGGCTACACCTTC. The V gene is TRBV18, the J gene TRBJ1-2; possibly TRBD1 for D (6 bases). In germline, CDR1 is KGHSH, CDR2 LQKENI. V shed 2 bases and J shed 4 bases, with 11 bases lying between them. The CDR3 runs 14 residues.

This clone was recorded a few times. Additional DNA sequences in this sample encode the identical CDR3. The chain recombines TRBV9 with TRBJ1-1; the D gene is possibly TRBD1 (6 bases). The CDR3 is made up of 13 amino acids. V was trimmed by 0 bases and J by 4 bases, leaving 7 bases between them. CDR1 and CDR2 from the germline V gene are SGDLS and YYNGEE. The CDR3 DNA is TGTGCCAGCAGCGTAGAGGGGGGCACTGAAGCTTTCTTT. Translated, it gives CASSVEGGTEAFF.

The DNA of the CDR3 is TGTGCCAGTAGTACGCTCCCGGGACAAAAAGCTTTCTTT. This encodes CASSTLPGQKAFF. The chain couples TRBV19 to TRBJ1-1; possibly TRBD1 for D (6 bases). V lost 4 bases to trimming and J lost 9 bases, with 15 bases between them. Germline lookup yields CDR1 LNHDA and CDR2 SQIVND (reference sequence). The CDR3 is 13 residues long.